The entry that follows covers one T cell receptor beta chain sequence. Its antigen is still unknown. There are no base qualities to consult, and no much larger clone falls within one base. CDR1 and CDR2 are read off the germline V gene (reference sequence) as LNHDA and SQIVND. Ends trimmed: V by 5 bases, J by 3 bases; bases unmatched to a gene: 8. Including the terminal cysteine and phenylalanine, the CDR3 comprises 15 residues. Just the 45-base CDR3 DNA is kept, in frame starting at base 1. Genomic DNA was extracted with the Qiagen DNeasy kit from unsorted PBMCs and from negatively selected CD4+ and CD8+ fractions. TCR beta CDR3 regions were subjected to amplification by immunoSEQ multiplex PCR with primers that anneal to V and J segments. A synthetic immune receptor repertoire was used to minimize amplification bias, and any remaining bias was removed computationally after sequencing. In the paper's pipeline: Repertoire diversity was quantified as the Shannon entropy index using custom Python scripts. Unsorted, CD4+ and CD8+ repertoires were analyzed separately, except in combined analyses where CD4+ and CD8+ sequences were merged in silico. Clonal expansion was defined as a frequency increase of at least 2-fold after treatment compared with C1D1, and clones undetected at baseline were assigned a pseudocount of 0.5. Singleton clones were defined as clones with 0 or 1 copy at C1D1, and non-singleton clones were defined as clones with 2 or more copies. Clones expanded in unsorted samples were annotated as CD4+, CD8+ or unknown by matching protein sequences in sorted samples from the same patient. Wilcoxon tests were applied to paired samples to test diversity changes from C1D1 to C4D1. TCRdb limited this immuneACCESS table to in-frame rearrangements with V and J called. A share of clones is missing; checked studies link under half to unresolved V genes, and the rest is unexplained. V, J and clone size are those of that table, while D and trimming were read from the DNA. The sample table holds tens of thousands of clones, of which 73% were seen once. About 24% of the sample goes to the ten largest clones.

The sample is drawn from a study of PD-1 blockade in classical Hodgkin lymphoma (dated by TCRdb to about 2020). About the investigation overall: Nivolumab dosing was 3 mg/kg intravenously every 2 weeks, continuing until either disease progression or unacceptable toxicity. The study used TCR beta sequencing and CyTOF to define a peripheral blood immune signature of response to PD-1 blockade in classical Hodgkin lymphoma. Study-level results and caveats: Only a single clinical trial cohort was studied, and what caused the repertoire differences, possibly disease activity or prior therapy, remained undefined. Lower diversity was seen in patients whose nivolumab began less than 1 year after ASCT, and these patients were left out of later analyses so that immune reconstitution would not confound the results. CD4+ but not CD8+ TCR diversity rose significantly by C4D1 (p=0.0027 vs p=0.16), most apparent in complete responders (p=0.02). Among trial patients, those achieving complete response had baseline diversity similar to that of newly diagnosed patients, while diversity was significantly lower in partial responders and progressors. Baseline TCR diversity was reported to be lower in newly diagnosed patients than in healthy donors, and even lower in relapsed/refractory patients.

The sample's time point label, decoded: cycle 2 day 1 (C2D1) of nivolumab. Every trial patient had relapsed following autologous stem cell transplantation, and prior brentuximab vedotin exposure was what differed among cohorts A, B and C. The trial cohort comprised 56 patients with relapsed/refractory classical Hodgkin lymphoma whose best overall responses were complete response, partial response or progressive disease. Single-agent nivolumab was administered to trial patients in the multi-cohort phase II CheckMate 205 trial. Best overall response was determined by an independent review committee according to the 2007 International Working Group response criteria. Trial PBMCs were obtained immediately prior to nivolumab initiation (C1D1) and on therapy at cycle 2 day 1 and cycle 4 day 1. After peripheral blood was drawn into 8 mL Vacutainer Cell Preparation Tubes, PBMCs were isolated by centrifugation and then cryopreserved.

The TCR sequence derives from a human donor with classical Hodgkin lymphoma. The sequenced sample was peripheral blood mononuclear cells (PBMCs), obtained before the second cycle of nivolumab. In this chain, TRBV19 is recombined with TRBJ2-5; the junction holds 8 bases that match TRBD2. The nucleotide sequence is TGTGCCAGTAGTGTCAGCGGGAGAACCGAAGAGACCCAGTACTTC. Translated, it reads CASSVSGRTEETQYF.